The sequence of this T cell receptor (beta chain) was determined in a study of blood T cell repertoires in COVID-19. Study information: Specimens from acute and convalescent COVID-19 originated in the United States, Italy and Spain.

Unmatched junction bases numbered 8, after V lost 3 bases and J lost 0 bases. The CDR3 has 18 residues. Looked up from germline, CDR1 is SGHRS and CDR2 is YFSETQ. This table comes from immunoSEQ multiplex PCR, and its TCRdb copy is limited to in-frame clones, with some not included. The sample gives around 300,000 clones, roughly 88% of which show up once; around 1.6% is in the top ten. The chain carries TRBV5-1 and TRBJ2-1; 11 bases are shared with TRBD2. This TCR was recovered from a woman in her twenties or thirties with COVID-19, enrolled during active disease. Material for sequencing was peripheral blood. DNA for the CDR3: TGCGCCAGCAGCTCGACTAGCGGGGAGCTTAGCTCCTACAATGAGCAGTTCTTC. Protein: CASSSTSGELSSYNEQFF.